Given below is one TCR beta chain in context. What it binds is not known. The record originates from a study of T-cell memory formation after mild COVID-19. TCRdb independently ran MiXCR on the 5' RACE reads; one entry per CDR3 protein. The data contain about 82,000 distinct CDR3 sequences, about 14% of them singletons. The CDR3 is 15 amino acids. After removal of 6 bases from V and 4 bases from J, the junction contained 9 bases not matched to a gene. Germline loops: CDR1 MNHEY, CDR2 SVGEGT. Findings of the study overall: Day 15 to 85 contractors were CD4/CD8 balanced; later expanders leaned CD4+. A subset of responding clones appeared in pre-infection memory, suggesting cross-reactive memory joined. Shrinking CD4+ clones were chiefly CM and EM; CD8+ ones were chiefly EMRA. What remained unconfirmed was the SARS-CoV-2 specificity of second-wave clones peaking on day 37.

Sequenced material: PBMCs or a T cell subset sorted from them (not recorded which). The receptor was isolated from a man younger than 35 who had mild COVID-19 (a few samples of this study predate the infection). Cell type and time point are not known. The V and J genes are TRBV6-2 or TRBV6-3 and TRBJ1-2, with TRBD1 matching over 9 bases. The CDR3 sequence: CASRSGQGRLYGYTF. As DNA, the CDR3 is TGTGCCAGCAGATCCGGACAGGGGAGGCTCTATGGCTACACCTTC.